This T cell receptor beta chain was profiled in a study of cytomegalovirus exposure and HLA in healthy donors. Study context: The roughly 670 first-cohort repertoires shared a platform with the approximately 120 validation repertoires, as reported in a later analysis. Overall study results and limits: The finding came from a later analysis; first-cohort TCR clusters tended to co-occur in the roughly 120 validation repertoires.

Concerning this clone: Its cognate antigen is unknown.

With 5 bases clipped from V and 5 bases from J, the junction kept 7 bases outside the gene matches. There are 14 residues in the CDR3. Germline values: CDR1 KGHSH, CDR2 LQKENI. Data came from immunoSEQ multiplex PCR; TCRdb stores just in-frame clones and leaves some out. The sample has about 130,000 clones, 89% seen once; the top ten hold 1.5% to 2.5%. The chain employs TRBV18 and TRBJ1-1, with 8 positions matching TRBD1. Sequenced input: PBMCs. This TCR derives from a woman aged 18-29 years in good health and CMV-seronegative. DNA for the CDR3: TGTGCCAGCTCAATGACAGGGGCTGGAACTGAAGCTTTCTTT. This sequence encodes CASSMTGAGTEAFF.